This T cell receptor beta chain was retrieved from a study of cytomegalovirus exposure and HLA in healthy donors (dated by TCRdb to about 2017). Some background on the complete study: An earlier analysis of about 530 of the donors reported under 300 Gb of sequence data and some 110 million unique TCR beta sequences obtained from around 170 million T cells. An early release covering over 500 HLA-typed donors comprised 250 to 350 gigabases of sequencing data and 85 million to 100 million unique TCR sequences. Of the 350 to 450 genotyped donors, more than 75% were placed in the genetic ancestry cluster associated with self-reported Caucasian donors. The study aimed to test whether signatures of past pathogen exposure could be identified by cataloging public T cell receptors. The T cell repertoires of 666 subjects were profiled by immunosequencing and related to cytomegalovirus serostatus. A separate validation cohort of approximately 130 different subjects was used in addition to the roughly 700-subject first cohort. To predict cytomegalovirus infection status, the study combined high-throughput TCR immunosequencing, statistical association of individual TCRs with disease status, and machine learning. A later analysis re-examined previously published TCR beta repertoires from just over 650 donors and added high-resolution HLA genotyping to investigate patterns of TCR occurrence. Rather than using new phenotypic data, the later analysis identified candidate immune exposures from TCR beta sequences and from how often those sequences occurred across donors. To decide whether each TCR beta V gene segment behaved as functional or pseudogenic, an earlier analysis of some 600 of the donors relied on high-throughput TCR beta sequencing. Donor age, sex, ethnicity and CMV serostatus were compiled alongside the repertoire data. Genome-wide SNP genotypes for about 55% of the 666 donors were used in a later genetic analysis, which treated that subset as a discovery cohort. Every discovery cohort repertoire had been produced on one sequencing platform. Both class I and class II loci were covered by HLA typing, at four-digit resolution. The number of typed donors differed by locus: 629-630 for A, B, C, DRB1 and DQB1; 522 for DQA1; roughly 600 for DPA1; and 400 to 480 for DPB1. A few DR-DQ haplotypes were treated as single units for association and clustering because of strong linkage in the cohort. Among 398 genotyped donors of the cohort, an average of around 240,000 unique TCR beta nucleotide sequences were sequenced per donor, about a sixth of them non-productive. The research as a whole found: The earlier analysis of approximately 590 of the donors excluded approximately 15 rarely observed V segments, including chromosome 9 orphons, because counts were too low. In a later analysis, about 16,000 TCR beta sequences were associated with specific HLA alleles at a false discovery rate of 0.05. The cohort was sequenced for TCR beta chains only, and without alpha or paired-chain data the features that could be detected were limited. In a later analysis, the rate of TCR association differed among HLA loci, with DRB1 alleles having the most associated TCRs and HLA-C alleles having the fewest. A further reported finding was that TCR beta sequences accurately predicted the HLA-A and HLA-B alleles for most subjects in the first cohort. Sequencing depth was assumed to be roughly uniform across donors in the presence/absence analyses, though that assumption may not hold. In a later analysis, HLA-associated TCR beta chains showed more clonal expansion and lower generation probabilities than non-associated chains that were equally common. V-gene and J-gene trimming of TCR beta chains was associated with a missense DCLRE1C variant in a later genetic analysis, and the association was replicated in an independent cohort. A later genetic analysis reported fewer N-insertions in productive TCRs among donors in an Asian-associated ancestry cluster than the approximately 700-donor mean. A later analysis reported that several top co-occurrence clusters appeared linked to parvovirus B19, influenza, CMV and Epstein-Barr virus. The study gave a list of about 170 TCR beta chains associated with cytomegalovirus. The sequencing pipeline was judged likely to have produced a cluster of highly shared sequence variants as a technical artifact. Correlated functional status among segregating V segments might be attributable to linkage disequilibrium, but an unknown experimental factor could not be ruled out. It was suggested by the authors that the approach could potentially be generalized to other disease states and immunological phenotypes. Because HLA typing was missing for some donors at each locus, association tests included only the typed subset. The classifier was reported to diagnose cytomegalovirus status with high specificity and sensitivity in both the original cohort and the validation cohort. Assigning TCR associations to individual alleles was difficult when HLA alleles, especially DR and DQ, strongly co-occurred. Because the 87-base-pair reads could not distinguish some IMGT-functional V segments, including TRBV6-2 and TRBV6-3, those segments were excluded. In an earlier analysis of some 640 of the donors, most TCR beta V segments were observed in productive rearrangements about 87% or about 30% of the time, broadly matching IMGT annotations. CMV serostatus was the only immune exposure information available for the cohort. In vitro tests confirmed that three of the cytomegalovirus-associated TCR beta chains recognize cytomegalovirus antigens. A later analysis found that most CMV-associated TCR beta chains appeared HLA-restricted, with HLA associations seemingly driven largely by CMV exposure. Most TCR sequences were observed very rarely across donors, whereas some public TCRs were present in many individuals.

The cohort was made up of approximately 670 healthy bone marrow donors. All cohort members were sampled while nominally healthy, although unrecorded immune exposures were likely present. The donor tested CMV seronegative, placing the donor among the approximately 360 seronegative members of the cohort. Every donor gave a peripheral blood sample, and the peripheral blood mononuclear cells from that sample were used for TCR beta sequencing. The Qiagen DNeasy Blood Extraction Kit was used to extract genomic DNA from the blood cell samples. Germline trimming: 1 base from V, 5 bases from J; junction bases outside gene matches: 7. There are 15 amino acids in the CDR3, from cysteine to phenylalanine inclusive. Only the CDR3 DNA stays, 45 bases, in frame from base 1. From a lookup of the germline V gene (reference sequence), CDR1 and CDR2 are SEHNR and FQNEAQ. This clone was seen just once. The antigen it recognizes is unknown. The record has no base qualities; no much larger clone is one base away.

Library method: the immunoSEQ multiplex PCR assay. For the multiplex PCR, a mixture combining 60 forward primers for TCR Vbeta segments and 13 reverse primers for TCR Jbeta segments was used. The CDR3 region of rearranged TCR beta genes was amplified from genomic DNA with a multiplex PCR assay. On the Illumina HiSeq System, the amplified TCR beta libraries were sequenced as 87-base-pair reads. Under the source paper's analysis protocol: A later analysis tallied about 77 million unique TCR beta chains across the 550 to 850 repertoires, and roughly 11 million of those chains were shared by two or more donors. A nearest-neighbor algorithm error-corrected the raw reads and collapsed the reads into unique sequences, merging closely related sequences to remove PCR and sequencing errors. V, D and J gene segments were assigned by aligning CDR3 sequences to IMGT reference sequences. Each retained sequence needed at least a six-nucleotide match to both a V gene segment and a J gene segment. Rearrangements were called productive when the CDR3 lacked stop codons and stayed in frame with V and J; all others were non-productive. Following IMGT convention, CDR3 was defined as the stretch from the second conserved V-encoded cysteine up to the conserved J-encoded phenylalanine. The earlier analysis of roughly 590 of the donors excluded any sequence lacking an unambiguous match to a single V gene segment. In an earlier analysis of roughly 500 of the donors, V segments were called functional above 56.7% productive rearrangements and were called segregating when the between-donor standard deviation exceeded 5%. A statistical classification framework was built to diagnose cytomegalovirus status from the catalog of TCR beta chain sequences. In a later analysis, V and J genes were assigned by comparing TCR nucleotide sequences against IMGT/GENE-DB human TR gene sequences. The TCRdist pipeline was used in a later analysis to assign CDR3 sequences and most-parsimonious VDJ recombination scenarios. A later analysis defined each TCR beta chain by its CDR3 amino acid sequence plus V-gene family, and excluded reads lacking a unique V-gene family. As a way to deal with suspected cross-contamination and a sequencing artifact, a later analysis dropped 640 or so nucleotide sequences that were highly shared and had low generation probability. For each public chain, a later analysis derived a clonal expansion index from normalized ranks of inferred template counts within each repertoire. Generation probabilities in a later analysis came from a VDJ recombination model fitted to out-of-frame rearrangements, and those results were checked against IGoR. Hypergeometric tests were used in a later analysis to score TCR-TCR, TCR-HLA and TCR-CMV co-occurrence, with a repertoire-size bias correction applied to the TCR pairs. In a later analysis, false discovery rates were estimated by permuting HLA or CMV assignments 20 times. In a later analysis, co-occurring TCRs were grouped with DBSCAN, and TCRdist sequence similarity was added when clustering was performed within HLA-allele-positive subsets. Repertoires with fewer than 30,000 or more than 120,000 public chains, plus five repertoires with anomalous nucleotide sharing, were excluded from co-occurrence clustering. This is the immuneACCESS table as TCRdb keeps it, with only in-frame sequences that have V and J called. A part of the clones is gone; compared with another copy, unresolved V genes explain less than half, and the rest is unexplained. That table furnishes V, J and clone size, whereas the DNA furnished D and trimming. This sample is represented by about 200,000 clones; roughly 80% of them were singletons. The top ten clones comprise about 2.6% of the sample.

The sequencing input was PBMCs. The source is a woman between 40 and 55 years old in good health and CMV-seronegative. The chain joins TRBV7-9 to TRBJ1-2; TRBD1 matches 7 bases in the middle. The CDR3 has the sequence CASSLGTGAGYGYTF. The bases are TGTGCCAGCAGCTTAGGTACAGGGGCCGGGTATGGCTACACCTTC.